This passage covers 3 T cell receptor beta chains from one sample sequenced in a study of pediatric ulcerative colitis. During colonoscopy, one to two rectal pinch biopsies were collected. The assay was immunoSEQ multiplex PCR, and TCRdb's table has in-frame clones only and misses some. The table has fewer than 30,000 clones, approximately 71% seen once. The sequencing sample was made of gut tissue. Source of these receptors: a boy aged 5-17 years with severe ulcerative colitis.

The genes are TRBV19 and TRBJ1-1, with D unclear. V was trimmed by 0 bases and J by 1 base, leaving 6 bases between them. CDR3 length: 14 residues. CDR1 LNHDA and CDR2 SQIVND come from the germline V gene (reference sequence). The CDR3 protein is CASSIDLGNTEAFF. The CDR3 coding sequence is TGTGCCAGTAGTATAGATCTAGGGAACACTGAAGCTTTCTTT. Supplemented by reference TRBV19 and TRBJ1-1, the full variable domain reads DGGITQSPKYLFRKEGQNVTLSCEQNLNHDAMYWYRQDPGQGLRLIYYSQIVNDFQKGDIAEGYSVSREKKESFPLTVTSAQKNPTAFYLCASSIDLGNTEAFFGQGTRLTVV.

This sequence joins TRBV21-1 and TRBJ2-2; no DNA check was done on the table's D call, TRBD2. TRBV21-1 is marked as a pseudogene. The CDR3 is 16 residues long. CDR3 residues: CASSPTSGRLGGELFF. DNA of the CDR3: TGTGCCAGCAGCCCGACTAGCGGGAGGCTTGGCGGGGAGCTGTTTTTT.

The genes are TRBV5-6 and TRBJ2-5; D not resolved. The CDR3 is 13 residues long. CDR1 is SGHDT and CDR2 is YYEEEE in the germline V gene. V was trimmed by 2 bases and J by 5 bases, leaving 10 bases between them. The CDR3 DNA reads as TGTGCCAGCAGCTTTGGAGAGAGGGAGACCCAGTACTTC. This gives the protein CASSFGERETQYF.